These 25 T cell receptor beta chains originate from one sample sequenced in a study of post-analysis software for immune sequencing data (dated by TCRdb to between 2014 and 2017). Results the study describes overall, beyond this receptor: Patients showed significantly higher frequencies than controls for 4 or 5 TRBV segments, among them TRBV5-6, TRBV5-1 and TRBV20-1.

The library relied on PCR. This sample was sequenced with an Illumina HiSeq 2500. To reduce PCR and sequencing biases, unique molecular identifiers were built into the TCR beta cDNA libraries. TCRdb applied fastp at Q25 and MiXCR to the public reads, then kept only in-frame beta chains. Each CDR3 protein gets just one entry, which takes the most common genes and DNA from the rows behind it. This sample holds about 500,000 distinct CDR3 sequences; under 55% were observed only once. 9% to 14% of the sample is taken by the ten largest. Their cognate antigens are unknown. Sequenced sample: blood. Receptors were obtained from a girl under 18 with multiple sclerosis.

CDR3 region: CASSYGGRVYEQYF. CDR3 DNA: TGTGCCAGCAGTTACGGTGGCAGGGTCTACGAGCAGTACTTC. The chain couples TRBV6-5 to TRBJ2-7, with D possibly TRBD1 on 5 matching bases. Germline CDR1 and CDR2: MNHEY and SVGAGI. The CDR3 has 14 residues. Deletions cut 2 bases from V and 3 bases from J, with 11 bases between.

The CDR3 DNA is TGTGCCAGCAGTATAGGACTAGCCGCAGGAAACATTCAGTACTTC. Residues: CASSIGLAAGNIQYF. This chain uses TRBV12-3 or TRBV12-4 with TRBJ2-4, with 8 bases that match TRBD2. CDR3 length: 15 amino acids. The V and J ends lost 5 bases and 6 bases, in that order; junction bases with no gene match: 9.

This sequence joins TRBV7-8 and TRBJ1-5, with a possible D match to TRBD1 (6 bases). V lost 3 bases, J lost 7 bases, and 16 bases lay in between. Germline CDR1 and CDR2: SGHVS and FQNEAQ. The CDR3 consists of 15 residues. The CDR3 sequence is CASSLRGQGRQPQHF. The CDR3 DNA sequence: TGTGCCAGCAGCTTGCGGGGACAAGGAAGACAGCCCCAGCATTTT.

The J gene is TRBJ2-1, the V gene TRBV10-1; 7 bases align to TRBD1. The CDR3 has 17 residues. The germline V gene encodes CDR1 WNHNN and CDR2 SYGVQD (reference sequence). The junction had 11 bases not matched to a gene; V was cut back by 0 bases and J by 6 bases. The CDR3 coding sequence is TGCGCCAGCAGTGAGTCAACCGGGACAGATAGTCCCAATGAGCAGTTCTTC. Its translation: CASSESTGTDSPNEQFF.

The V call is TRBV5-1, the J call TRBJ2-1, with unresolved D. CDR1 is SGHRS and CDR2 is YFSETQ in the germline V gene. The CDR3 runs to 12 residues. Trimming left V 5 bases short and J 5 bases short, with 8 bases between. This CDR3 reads CASRDPDNEQFF. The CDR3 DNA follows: TGCGCCAGCAGGGACCCGGACAATGAGCAGTTCTTC.

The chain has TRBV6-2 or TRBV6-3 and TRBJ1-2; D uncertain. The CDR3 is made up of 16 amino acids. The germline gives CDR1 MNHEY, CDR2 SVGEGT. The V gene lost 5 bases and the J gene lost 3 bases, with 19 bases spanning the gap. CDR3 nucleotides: TGTGCCAGCAGTCCCGCGGACGGATGGGTAGACTATGGCTACACCTTC. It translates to CASSPADGWVDYGYTF.

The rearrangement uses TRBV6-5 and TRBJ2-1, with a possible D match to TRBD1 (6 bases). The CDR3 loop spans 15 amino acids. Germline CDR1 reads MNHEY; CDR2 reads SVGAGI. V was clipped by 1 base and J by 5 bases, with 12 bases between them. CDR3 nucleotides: TGTGCCAGCAGTTACTATGGGACAAGGGACAATGAGCAGTTCTTC. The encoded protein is CASSYYGTRDNEQFF.

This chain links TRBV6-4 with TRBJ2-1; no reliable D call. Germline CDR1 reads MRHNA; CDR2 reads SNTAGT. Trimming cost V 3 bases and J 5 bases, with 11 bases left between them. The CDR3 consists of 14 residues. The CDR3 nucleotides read TGTGCCAGCAGTGATCGGCGGAGAGACAATGAGCAGTTCTTC. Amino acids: CASSDRRRDNEQFF.

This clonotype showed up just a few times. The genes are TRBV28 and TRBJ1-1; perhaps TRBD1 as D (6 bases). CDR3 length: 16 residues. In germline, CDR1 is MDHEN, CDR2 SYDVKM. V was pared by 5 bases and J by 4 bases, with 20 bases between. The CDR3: CASSTKDSLGSTEAFF. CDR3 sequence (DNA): TGTGCCAGCAGTACGAAGGACAGCTTGGGTTCCACTGAAGCTTTCTTT.

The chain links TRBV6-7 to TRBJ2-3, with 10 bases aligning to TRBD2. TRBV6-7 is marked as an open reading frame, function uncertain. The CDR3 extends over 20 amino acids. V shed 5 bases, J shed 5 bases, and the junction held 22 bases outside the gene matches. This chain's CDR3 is CASSDGQALKSGREGDTQYF. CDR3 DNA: TGTGCCAGCAGTGACGGACAGGCGCTAAAAAGCGGGAGGGAGGGAGATACGCAGTATTTT.

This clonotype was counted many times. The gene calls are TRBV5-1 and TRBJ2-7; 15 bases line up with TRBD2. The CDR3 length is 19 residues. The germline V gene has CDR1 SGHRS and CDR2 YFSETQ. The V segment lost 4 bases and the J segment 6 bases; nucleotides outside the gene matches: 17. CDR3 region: CASSLQPGLAGGPTREQYF. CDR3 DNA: TGCGCCAGCAGCCTGCAACCGGGACTAGCGGGAGGACCCACTCGCGAGCAGTACTTC.

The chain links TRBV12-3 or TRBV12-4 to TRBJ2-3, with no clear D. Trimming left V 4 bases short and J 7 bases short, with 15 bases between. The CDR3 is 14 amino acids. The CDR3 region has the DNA TGTGCCAGCAGTTCCCAGCTATCCCTGTATACGCAGTATTTT. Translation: CASSSQLSLYTQYF.

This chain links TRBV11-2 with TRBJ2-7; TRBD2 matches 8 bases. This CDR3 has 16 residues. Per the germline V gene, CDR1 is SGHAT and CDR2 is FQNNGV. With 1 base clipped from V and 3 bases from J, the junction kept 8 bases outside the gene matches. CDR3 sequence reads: CASSLVTSGSVYEQYF. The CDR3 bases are TGTGCCAGCAGCTTAGTAACGAGCGGGAGTGTCTACGAGCAGTACTTC.

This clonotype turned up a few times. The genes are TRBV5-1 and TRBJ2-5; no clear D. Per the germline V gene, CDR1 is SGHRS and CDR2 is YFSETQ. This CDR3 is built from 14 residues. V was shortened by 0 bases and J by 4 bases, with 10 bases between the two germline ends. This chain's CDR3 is CASSLASMTETQYF. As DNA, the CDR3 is TGCGCCAGCAGCTTGGCCTCTATGACAGAGACCCAGTACTTC.

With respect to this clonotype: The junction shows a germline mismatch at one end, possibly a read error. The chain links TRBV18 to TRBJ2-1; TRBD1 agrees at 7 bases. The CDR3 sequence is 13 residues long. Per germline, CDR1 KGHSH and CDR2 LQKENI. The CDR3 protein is CANSPDRRNEQFF. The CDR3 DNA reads TGTGCCAACTCACCGGACAGGCGCAATGAGCAGTTCTTC. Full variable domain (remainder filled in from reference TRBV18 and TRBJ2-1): NAGVMQNPRHLVRRRGQEARLRCSPMKGHSHVYWYRQLPEEGLKFMVYLQKENIIDESGMPKERFSAEFPKEGPSILRIQQVVRGDSAAYFCANSPDRRNEQFFGPGTRLTVL.

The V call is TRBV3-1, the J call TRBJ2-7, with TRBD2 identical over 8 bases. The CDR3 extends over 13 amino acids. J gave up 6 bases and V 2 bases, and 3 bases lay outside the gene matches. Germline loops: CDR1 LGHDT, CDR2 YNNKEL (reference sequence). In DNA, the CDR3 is TGTGCCAGCAGCCAACTTAGCGGGATCGAGCAGTACTTC. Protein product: CASSQLSGIEQYF.

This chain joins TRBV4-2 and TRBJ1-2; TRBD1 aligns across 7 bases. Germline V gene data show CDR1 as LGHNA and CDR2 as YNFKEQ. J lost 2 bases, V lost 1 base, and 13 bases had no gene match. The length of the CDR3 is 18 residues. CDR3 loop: CASSQGSDRVSENYGYTF. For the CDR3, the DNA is TGTGCCAGCAGCCAAGGAAGTGACAGGGTGTCTGAGAACTATGGCTACACCTTC.

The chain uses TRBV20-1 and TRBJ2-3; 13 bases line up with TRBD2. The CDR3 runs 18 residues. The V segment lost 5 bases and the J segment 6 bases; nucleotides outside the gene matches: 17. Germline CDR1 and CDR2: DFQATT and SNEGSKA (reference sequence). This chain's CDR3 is CSASDRGGLAGVTDTQYF. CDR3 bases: TGCAGTGCTTCGGACAGGGGAGGACTAGCGGGGGTCACCGATACGCAGTATTTT.

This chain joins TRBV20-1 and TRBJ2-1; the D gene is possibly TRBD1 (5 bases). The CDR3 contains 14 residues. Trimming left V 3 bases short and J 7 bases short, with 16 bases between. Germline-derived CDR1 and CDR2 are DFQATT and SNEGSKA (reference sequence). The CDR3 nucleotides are TGCAGTGCTAGTTTTGCGGTCAAGGGGAATGAGCAGTTCTTC. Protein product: CSASFAVKGNEQFF.

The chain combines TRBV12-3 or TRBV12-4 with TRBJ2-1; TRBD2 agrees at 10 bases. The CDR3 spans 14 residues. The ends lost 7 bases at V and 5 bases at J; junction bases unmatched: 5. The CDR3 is CASMGLATNNEQFF. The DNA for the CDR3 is TGTGCCAGCATGGGACTAGCGACGAACAATGAGCAGTTCTTC.

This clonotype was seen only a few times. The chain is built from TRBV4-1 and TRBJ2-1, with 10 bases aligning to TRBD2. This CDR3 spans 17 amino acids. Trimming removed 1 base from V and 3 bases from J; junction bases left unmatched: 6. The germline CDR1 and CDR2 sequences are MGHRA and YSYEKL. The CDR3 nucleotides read TGCGCCAGCAGCCAAGGGGGCGCTAGCGGGAGCTACAATGAGCAGTTCTTC. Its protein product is CASSQGGASGSYNEQFF.

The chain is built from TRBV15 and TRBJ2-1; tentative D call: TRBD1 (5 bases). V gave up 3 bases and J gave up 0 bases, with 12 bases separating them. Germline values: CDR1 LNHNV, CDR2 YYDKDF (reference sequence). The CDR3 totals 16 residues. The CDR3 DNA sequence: TGTGCCACCAGCAGTGCCCTCAGGGTCTCCTACAATGAGCAGTTCTTC. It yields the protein CATSSALRVSYNEQFF.

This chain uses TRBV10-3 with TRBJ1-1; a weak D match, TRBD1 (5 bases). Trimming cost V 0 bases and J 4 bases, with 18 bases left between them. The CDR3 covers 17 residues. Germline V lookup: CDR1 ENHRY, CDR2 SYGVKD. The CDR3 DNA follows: TGTGCCATCAGTGAGTCGCTAAGGGGTCCGGGGATCACTGAAGCTTTCTTT. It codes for CAISESLRGPGITEAFF.

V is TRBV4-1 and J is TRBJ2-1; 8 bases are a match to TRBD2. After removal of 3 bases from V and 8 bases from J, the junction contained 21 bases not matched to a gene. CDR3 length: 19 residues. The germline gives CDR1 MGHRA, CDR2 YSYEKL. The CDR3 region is CASSHNPYGGLAGIHEQFF. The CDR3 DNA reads TGCGCCAGCAGCCATAACCCTTATGGGGGGCTAGCGGGTATACATGAGCAGTTCTTC.

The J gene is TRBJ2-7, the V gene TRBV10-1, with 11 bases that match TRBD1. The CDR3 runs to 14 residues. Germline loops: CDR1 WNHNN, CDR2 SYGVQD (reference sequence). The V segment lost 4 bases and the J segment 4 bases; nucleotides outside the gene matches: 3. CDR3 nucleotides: TGCGCCAGCAGTGCCCGGGACAGGGGGTACGAGCAGTACTTC. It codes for CASSARDRGYEQYF.